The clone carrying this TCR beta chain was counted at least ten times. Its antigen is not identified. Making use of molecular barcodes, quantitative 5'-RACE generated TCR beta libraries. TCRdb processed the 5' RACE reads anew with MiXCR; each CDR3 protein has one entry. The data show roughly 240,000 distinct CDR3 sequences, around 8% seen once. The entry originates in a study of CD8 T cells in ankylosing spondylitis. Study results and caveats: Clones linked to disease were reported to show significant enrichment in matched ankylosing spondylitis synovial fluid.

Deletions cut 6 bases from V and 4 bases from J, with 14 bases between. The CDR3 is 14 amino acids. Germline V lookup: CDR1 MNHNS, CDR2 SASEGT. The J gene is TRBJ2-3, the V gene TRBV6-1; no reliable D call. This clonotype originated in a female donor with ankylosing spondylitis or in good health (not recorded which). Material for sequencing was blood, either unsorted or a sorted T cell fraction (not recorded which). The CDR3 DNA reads TGTGCCAGCAGGATCGAGCGACACGCAGATACGCAGTATTTT. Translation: CASRIERHADTQYF.